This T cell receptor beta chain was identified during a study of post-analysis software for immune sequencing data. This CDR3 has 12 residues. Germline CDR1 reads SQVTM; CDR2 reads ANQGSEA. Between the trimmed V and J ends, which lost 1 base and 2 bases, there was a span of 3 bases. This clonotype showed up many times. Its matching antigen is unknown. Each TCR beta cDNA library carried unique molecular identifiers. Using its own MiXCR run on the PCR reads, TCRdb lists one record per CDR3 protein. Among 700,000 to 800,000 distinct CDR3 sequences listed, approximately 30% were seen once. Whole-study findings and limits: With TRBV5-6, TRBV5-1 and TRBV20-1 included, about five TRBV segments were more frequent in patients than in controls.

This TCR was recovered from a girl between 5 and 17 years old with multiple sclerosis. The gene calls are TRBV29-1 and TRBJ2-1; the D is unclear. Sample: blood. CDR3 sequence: CSVEVAYNEQFF. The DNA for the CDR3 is TGCAGCGTTGAAGTGGCCTACAATGAGCAGTTCTTC.